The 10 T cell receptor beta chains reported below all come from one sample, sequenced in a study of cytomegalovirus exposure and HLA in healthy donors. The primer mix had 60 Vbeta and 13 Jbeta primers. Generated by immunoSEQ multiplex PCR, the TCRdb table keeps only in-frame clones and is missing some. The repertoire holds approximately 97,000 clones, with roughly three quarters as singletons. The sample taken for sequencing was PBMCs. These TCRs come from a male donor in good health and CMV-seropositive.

Here the CDR3 DNA reads TGTGCCAGCAGCCAAGGGGGCAGGGGACGCGCCACTGAAGCTTTCTTT. It yields the protein CASSQGGRGRATEAFF. V is TRBV7-9 and J is TRBJ1-1, with 7 nucleotides matching TRBD1. CDR1 and CDR2 (germline): SEHNR, FQNEAQ (reference sequence). The junction had 13 bases not matched to a gene; V was cut back by 5 bases and J by 4 bases. The CDR3 is 16 residues long.

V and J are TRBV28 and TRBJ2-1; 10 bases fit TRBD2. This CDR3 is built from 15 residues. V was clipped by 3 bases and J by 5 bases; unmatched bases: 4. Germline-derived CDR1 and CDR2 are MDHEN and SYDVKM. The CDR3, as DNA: TGTGCCAGCAGTTTCACTAGCGGGGACAACAATGAGCAGTTCTTC. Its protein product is CASSFTSGDNNEQFF.

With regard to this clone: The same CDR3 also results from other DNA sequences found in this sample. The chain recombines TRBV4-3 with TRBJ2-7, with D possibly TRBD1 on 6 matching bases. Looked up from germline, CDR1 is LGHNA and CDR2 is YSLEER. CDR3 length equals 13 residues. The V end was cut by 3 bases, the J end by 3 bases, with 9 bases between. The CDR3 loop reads CASSHRGSYEQYF. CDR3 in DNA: TGCGCCAGCAGCCACAGGGGTAGCTACGAGCAGTACTTC.

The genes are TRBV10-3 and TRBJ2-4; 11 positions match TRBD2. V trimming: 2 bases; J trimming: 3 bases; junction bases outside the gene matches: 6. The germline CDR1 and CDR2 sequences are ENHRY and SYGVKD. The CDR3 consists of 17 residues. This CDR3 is CAISEISGRAGKNIQYF. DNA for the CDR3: TGTGCCATCAGTGAGATTAGCGGGAGGGCCGGCAAAAACATTCAGTACTTC.

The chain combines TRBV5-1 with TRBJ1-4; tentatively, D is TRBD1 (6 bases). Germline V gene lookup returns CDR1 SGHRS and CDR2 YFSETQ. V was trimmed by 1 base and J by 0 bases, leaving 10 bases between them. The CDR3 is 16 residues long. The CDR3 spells CASSLLTGSTNEKLFF. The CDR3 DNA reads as TGCGCCAGCAGCTTGCTTACAGGGTCAACTAATGAAAAACTGTTTTTT.

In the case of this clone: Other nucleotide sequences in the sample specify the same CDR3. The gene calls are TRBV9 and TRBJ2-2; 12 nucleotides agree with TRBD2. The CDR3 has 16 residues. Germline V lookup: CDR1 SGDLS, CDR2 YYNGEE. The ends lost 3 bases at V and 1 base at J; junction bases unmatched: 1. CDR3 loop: CASSAGLAGNTGELFF. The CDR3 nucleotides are TGTGCCAGCAGCGCGGGACTAGCGGGGAACACCGGGGAGCTGTTTTTT.

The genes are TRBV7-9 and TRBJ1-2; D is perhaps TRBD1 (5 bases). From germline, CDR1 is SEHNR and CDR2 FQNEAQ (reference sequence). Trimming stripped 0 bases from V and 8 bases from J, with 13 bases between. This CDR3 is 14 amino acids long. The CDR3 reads CASSLAIQGRGYTF. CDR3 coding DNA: TGTGCCAGCAGCTTAGCGATCCAGGGCCGAGGCTACACCTTC.

The CDR3 region has the DNA TGTGCCAGCAGTTTAAGTGGTCAGATTAACTATGGCTACACCTTC. Its protein product is CASSLSGQINYGYTF. The V and J genes are TRBV27 and TRBJ1-2; no clear D. CDR3 size: 15 residues. The germline CDR1 and CDR2 sequences are MNHEY and SMNVEV (reference sequence). V lost 2 bases and J 1 base, leaving 11 bases between the germline ends.

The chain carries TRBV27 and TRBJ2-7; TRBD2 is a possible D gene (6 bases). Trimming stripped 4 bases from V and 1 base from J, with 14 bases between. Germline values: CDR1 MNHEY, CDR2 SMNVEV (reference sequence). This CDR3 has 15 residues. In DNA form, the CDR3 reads TGTGCCAGCAGTTCGAGCGGGCCGCTTTCCTACGAGCAGTACTTC. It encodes CASSSSGPLSYEQYF.

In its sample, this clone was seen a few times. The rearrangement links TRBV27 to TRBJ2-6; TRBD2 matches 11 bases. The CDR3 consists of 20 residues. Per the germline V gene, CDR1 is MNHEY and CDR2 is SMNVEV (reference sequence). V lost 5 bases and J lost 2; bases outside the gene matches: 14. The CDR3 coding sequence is TGTGCCAGCAGTCCGAAGACTAGCGGGATCCAAAGTCCTGGGGCCAACGTCCTGACTTTC. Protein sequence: CASSPKTSGIQSPGANVLTF.